Detailed here is one T cell receptor (beta chain). For donors with ophthalmopathy, the disease showed moderate-to-severe activity, reached CAS ≥3 and NOSPECS ≥4, and had lasted under 3 months. Uncontrolled infections, other autoimmune diseases, pregnancy or lactation barred patients from enrollment. The data were obtained in a study of Graves' ophthalmopathy and Graves' hyperthyroidism. TCR beta CDR3 regions were amplified from RNA transcripts. HTBI-primed first-round RT-PCR preceded second-round multiplex PCR. In TCRdb, the multiplex PCR reads were re-called with MiXCR into one record per CDR3 protein. The table lists some 750,000 distinct CDR3 sequences, 40% of them singletons. Losses at the gene ends were 5 bases for V and 2 bases for J; bases not matched to a gene: 6. This CDR3 has 16 amino acids. Germline V CDR1 and CDR2: SGHVS, FQNEAQ.

The chain joins TRBV7-8 to TRBJ1-5, with TRBD1 matching 10 bases. The sequence was obtained from an adult man with Graves' ophthalmopathy. The source material was peripheral blood. The CDR3 spells CASSIDRGRGNQPQHF. CDR3 in DNA: TGTGCCAGCAGCATAGACAGGGGGCGCGGCAATCAGCCCCAGCATTTT. Supplemented by reference TRBV7-8 and TRBJ1-5, the full variable domain reads GAGVSQSPRYKVAKRGQDVALRCDPISGHVSLFWYQQALGQGPEFLTYFQNEAQLDKSGLPSDRFFAERPEGSVSTLKIQRTQQEDSAVYLCASSIDRGRGNQPQHFGDGTRLSIL.